The clone carrying this T cell receptor delta chain was seen only a few times. Its matching antigen is unknown. The V end lost 4 bases, the J end lost 0 bases, and 21 bases lay between the germline ends. Germline CDR1 reads TSWWSYY; CDR2 reads QGS. This CDR3 region has 17 residues. This entry comes from a study of human gamma delta and Vdelta1 T cells. General study results and limits: Reportedly, Delta One T cells were polyclonal and broadly targeted acute myeloid leukemia.

TCRdb redid clone calling on the PCR reads using CATT. The sample holds 5,000 to 8,000 delta-chain clones; 40% to 50% are singletons and the top ten take roughly 9%. This sequence joins TRDV1 and TRDJ4; D is perhaps TRDD3 (6 bases). This sequence was found in a human donor in good health. Source material: Vdelta1 gamma-delta T cells from blood grown in culture (DOT cells). CDR3 coding DNA: TGTGCTCTTGGGGGACTGGCATACGGGGGAAAAGCCAGACCCCTGATCTTT. It yields the protein CALGGLAYGGKARPLIF.